Following are 17 T cell receptor beta chains from one sample sequenced in a study of Tregs in tolerant kidney transplant recipients. Sequenced by immunoSEQ multiplex PCR; TCRdb stores in-frame clones only, minus some. The profile shows 50,000 or so clones, approximately 90% of them singletons. Recipients received nonmyeloablative bone marrow transplants from related graft donors, with transient mixed chimerism. Sequenced material: CD8+ T cells from blood (PBMCs), taken 12 months after the transplant. The origin of the receptors is a human patient who received a combined kidney and bone marrow transplant. Some of these T cells may belong to the graft donor.

CDR3 coding DNA: TGTGCCAGCAGTAAGACAGGGGGCGCGATAAGATACAATGAGCAGTTCTTC. It translates to CASSKTGGAIRYNEQFF. The rearrangement uses TRBV6-4 and TRBJ2-1; 10 nucleotides align to TRBD1. Germline V gives CDR1 MRHNA, CDR2 SNTAGT. The CDR3 consists of 17 residues. V lost 5 bases, J lost 4 bases, and 11 bases stayed unmatched.

The V gene is TRBV28, the J gene TRBJ1-5; weak D call: TRBD1 (6 bases). The CDR3 has 16 residues. The V gene lost 7 bases and the J gene lost 2 bases, with 18 bases spanning the gap. Germline CDR1 is MDHEN and CDR2 is SYDVKM. The CDR3 bases are TGTGCCAGCACCCCTTGGGGGCAAGGTCGCAATCAGCCCCAGCATTTT. Amino acid sequence: CASTPWGQGRNQPQHF.

The rearrangement joins TRBV28 to TRBJ2-7; 8 nucleotides agree with TRBD1. Germline CDR1 is MDHEN and CDR2 is SYDVKM. Trimming at V came to 8 bases and at J to 6 bases, leaving 3 bases not matched to a gene. The CDR3 has 11 residues. The CDR3 loop reads CASDRGREQYF. The CDR3 DNA follows: TGTGCCAGCGACAGGGGACGCGAGCAGTACTTC.

This clone showed up just a few times. The V call is TRBV6-6, the J call TRBJ2-4; D is unresolved. The CDR3 consists of 11 residues. Trimming pared 6 bases from V and 8 bases from J, leaving 8 bases between. Germline V gene sequence: CDR1 MNHNY, CDR2 SVGAGI (reference sequence). CDR3 in amino acids: CASSLNDIQYF. Written as DNA, the CDR3 is TGTGCCAGCAGCCTAAATGACATTCAGTACTTC.

The V and J genes are TRBV13 and TRBJ2-7, with TRBD1 identical over 8 bases. CDR1 is PRHDT and CDR2 is FYEKMQ in the germline V gene (reference sequence). Trimming removed 5 bases from V and 6 bases from J; junction bases left unmatched: 9. This CDR3 has 14 residues. The CDR3, as DNA: TGTGCCAGCAGCGTCGGGTCAGGGGGCGTCGAGCAGTACTTC. This codes for CASSVGSGGVEQYF.

The CDR3 DNA reads TGTGCCAGCACAATGAGTGCAACTAATGAAAAACTGTTTTTT. Protein product: CASTMSATNEKLFF. V usage is TRBV6-5 and J usage is TRBJ1-4; D not certain. In germline, CDR1 is MNHEY, CDR2 SVGAGI. V lost 7 bases and J lost 0, with 9 bases in between. The CDR3 length is 14 residues.

The chain carries TRBV7-6 and TRBJ2-7; TRBD2 agrees at 7 bases. Germline trimming cut 2 bases from V and 5 bases from J; bases unmatched to any gene: 9. The CDR3 has 15 amino acids. CDR1 is SGHVS, CDR2 FNYEAQ, per germline. CDR3 DNA: TGTGCCAGCAGCTTAATTCCAGGAGCGGGAAACGAGCAGTACTTC. It is translated as CASSLIPGAGNEQYF.

V gene TRBV7-9 combines with J gene TRBJ2-3, with no clear D. The germline V gene encodes CDR1 SEHNR and CDR2 FQNEAQ (reference sequence). Trimming removed 5 bases at V and 4 bases at J, with 19 bases between. The CDR3 runs 16 residues. The CDR3 DNA is TGTGCCAGCAGCCCGCTTTTAGGTGTGGAGTCAGATACGCAGTATTTT. Translating it yields CASSPLLGVESDTQYF.

The rearrangement uses TRBV5-6 and TRBJ1-2, with D possibly matching TRBD1 (5 bases). This CDR3 is built from 12 residues. V gave up 4 bases and J gave up 8 bases, with 12 bases separating them. Per germline, CDR1 SGHDT and CDR2 YYEEEE. The CDR3 region is CASSPQGGGYTF. CDR3 bases: TGTGCCAGCAGCCCGCAGGGAGGGGGCTACACCTTC.

This clone was picked up one time. As DNA, the CDR3 is TGTGCCAGCAGCGACAGGTTTACCGGGGAGCTGTTTTTT. Translated: CASSDRFTGELFF. This rearrangement joins TRBV9 to TRBJ2-2; D is possibly TRBD1 (5 bases). V dropped 3 bases and J dropped 5 bases, with 8 bases sitting between them. CDR1 and CDR2 from the germline V gene are SGDLS and YYNGEE. The CDR3 has 13 residues.

The chain uses TRBV19 and TRBJ2-7; 10 bases map to TRBD2. V lost 1 base and J lost 1; bases outside the gene matches: 4. Germline-derived CDR1 and CDR2 are LNHDA and SQIVND (reference sequence). The CDR3 loop spans 16 amino acids. This CDR3 reads CASSIASLAGSYEQYF. In nucleotides, the CDR3 is TGTGCCAGTAGTATAGCCTCACTAGCGGGGTCCTACGAGCAGTACTTC.

This chain joins TRBV4-3 and TRBJ1-1; tentatively, D is TRBD1 (6 bases). Germline V gene data show CDR1 as LGHNA and CDR2 as YSLEER. The CDR3 covers 14 residues. V was pared by 0 bases and J by 4 bases, with 9 bases between. CDR3 sequence: CASSQESGVTEAFF. CDR3 DNA: TGCGCCAGCAGCCAAGAGTCAGGGGTCACTGAAGCTTTCTTT.

The chain has TRBV10-3 and TRBJ2-7, with 8 positions matching TRBD2. CDR1 and CDR2 (germline): ENHRY, SYGVKD. The V segment lost 4 bases and the J segment 3 bases; nucleotides outside the gene matches: 8. This CDR3 region has 15 residues. CDR3 region: CAISVGGGTGYEQYF. The CDR3 DNA sequence: TGTGCCATCAGTGTAGGCGGGGGGACCGGCTACGAGCAGTACTTC.

The chain combines TRBV5-1 with TRBJ2-1, with 9 bases aligning to TRBD2. Germline-derived CDR1 and CDR2 are SGHRS and YFSETQ. This CDR3 region has 15 residues. V lost 4 bases, J lost 3 bases, and 5 bases stayed unmatched. This CDR3 reads CASSQTSGFYNEQFF. CDR3 bases: TGCGCCAGCAGCCAGACTAGCGGTTTCTACAATGAGCAGTTCTTC.

The chain recombines TRBV30 with TRBJ2-3, with 7 bases identical to TRBD2. V lost 7 bases and J lost 5; bases outside the gene matches: 12. This CDR3 comprises 14 residues. Germline CDR1 is GTSNPN and CDR2 is SVGIG (reference sequence). The DNA for the CDR3 is TGTGCCTCGCTAGCGGCGACCCGATTAGATACGCAGTATTTT. It codes for CASLAATRLDTQYF.

The V and J genes are TRBV9 and TRBJ2-7, with 8 positions matching TRBD1. This CDR3 contains 16 residues. V gave up 4 bases and J gave up 1 base; unmatched junction bases: 10. Germline V gives CDR1 SGDLS, CDR2 YYNGEE. For the CDR3, the DNA is TGTGCCAGCAGCCAGGGAGGTGACAGGGGATCCTACGAGCAGTACTTC. The encoded protein is CASSQGGDRGSYEQYF.

V is TRBV11-3 and J is TRBJ2-2, with TRBD1 matching over 7 bases. The CDR3 covers 16 residues. Germline CDR1 SGHNT, CDR2 YENEEA. Trimming at V came to 3 bases and at J to 6 bases, leaving 10 bases not matched to a gene. The CDR3 coding sequence is TGTGCCAGCAGCTTTCCGACAGGGCGGTTAGCCGGGGAGCTGTTTTTT. It specifies CASSFPTGRLAGELFF.